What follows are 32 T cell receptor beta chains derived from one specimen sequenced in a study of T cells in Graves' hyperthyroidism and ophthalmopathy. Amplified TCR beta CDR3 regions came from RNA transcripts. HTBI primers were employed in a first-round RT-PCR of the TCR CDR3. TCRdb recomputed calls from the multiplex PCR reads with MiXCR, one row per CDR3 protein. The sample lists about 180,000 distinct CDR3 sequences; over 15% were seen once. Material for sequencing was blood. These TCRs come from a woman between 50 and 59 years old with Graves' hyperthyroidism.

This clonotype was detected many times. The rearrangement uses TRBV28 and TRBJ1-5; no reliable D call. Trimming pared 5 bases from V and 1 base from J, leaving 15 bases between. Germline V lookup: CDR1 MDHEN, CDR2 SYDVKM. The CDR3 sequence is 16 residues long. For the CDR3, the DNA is TGTGCCAGCAGTGGTGGACGCCCCGGGAGCAATCAGCCCCAGCATTTT. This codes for CASSGGRPGSNQPQHF. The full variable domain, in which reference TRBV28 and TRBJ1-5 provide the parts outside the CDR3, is DVKVTQSSRYLVKRTGEKVFLECVQDMDHENMFWYRQDPGLGLRLIYFSYDVKMKEKGDIPEGYSVSREKKERFSLILESASTNQTSMYLCASSGGRPGSNQPQHFGDGTRLSIL.

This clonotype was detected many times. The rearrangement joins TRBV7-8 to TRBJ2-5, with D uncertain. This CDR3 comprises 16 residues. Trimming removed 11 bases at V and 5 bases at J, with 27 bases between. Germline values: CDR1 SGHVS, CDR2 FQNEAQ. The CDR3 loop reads CAPPRPIDLVGETQYF. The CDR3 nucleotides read TGTGCCCCTCCTCGCCCCATCGACCTCGTCGGGGAGACCCAGTACTTC.

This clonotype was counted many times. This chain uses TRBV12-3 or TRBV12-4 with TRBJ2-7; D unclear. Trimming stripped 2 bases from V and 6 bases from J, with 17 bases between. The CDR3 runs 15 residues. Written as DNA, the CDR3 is TGTGCCAGCAGTTTATTATCCAGTCCCCATACCGAGCAGTACTTC. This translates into CASSLLSSPHTEQYF.

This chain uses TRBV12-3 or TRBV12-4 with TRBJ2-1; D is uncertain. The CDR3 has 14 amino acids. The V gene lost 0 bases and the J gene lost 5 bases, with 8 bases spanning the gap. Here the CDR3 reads CASSLAVLNNEQFF. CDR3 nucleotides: TGTGCCAGCAGTTTAGCGGTGTTGAACAATGAGCAGTTCTTC.

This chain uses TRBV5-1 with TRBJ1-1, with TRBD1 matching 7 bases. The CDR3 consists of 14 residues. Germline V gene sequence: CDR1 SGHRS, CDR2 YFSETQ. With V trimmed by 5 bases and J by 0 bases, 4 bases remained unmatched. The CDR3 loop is CASRDDRVNTEAFF. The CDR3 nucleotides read TGCGCCAGCAGAGACGACAGGGTGAACACTGAAGCTTTCTTT.

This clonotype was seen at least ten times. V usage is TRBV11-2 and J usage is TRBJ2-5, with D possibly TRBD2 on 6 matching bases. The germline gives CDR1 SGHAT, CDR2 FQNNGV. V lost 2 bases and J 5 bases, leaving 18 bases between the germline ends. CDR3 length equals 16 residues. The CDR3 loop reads CASSLYRDSAWETQYF. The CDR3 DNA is TGTGCCAGCAGCTTATATCGGGACTCCGCCTGGGAGACCCAGTACTTC.

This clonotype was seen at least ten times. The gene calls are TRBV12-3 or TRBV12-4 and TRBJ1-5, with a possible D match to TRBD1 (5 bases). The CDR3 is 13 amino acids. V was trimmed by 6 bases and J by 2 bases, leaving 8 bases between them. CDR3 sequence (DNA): TGTGCCAGCAGAGGGGATGGCAATCAGCCCCAGCATTTT. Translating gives CASRGDGNQPQHF.

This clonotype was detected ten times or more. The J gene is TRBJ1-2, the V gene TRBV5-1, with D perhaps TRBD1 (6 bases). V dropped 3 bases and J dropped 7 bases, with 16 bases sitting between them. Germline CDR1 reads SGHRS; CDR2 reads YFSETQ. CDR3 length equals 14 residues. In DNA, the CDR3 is TGCGCCAGCAGCTCGACAGGAAATCCGGGTGGCTACACCTTC. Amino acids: CASSSTGNPGGYTF.

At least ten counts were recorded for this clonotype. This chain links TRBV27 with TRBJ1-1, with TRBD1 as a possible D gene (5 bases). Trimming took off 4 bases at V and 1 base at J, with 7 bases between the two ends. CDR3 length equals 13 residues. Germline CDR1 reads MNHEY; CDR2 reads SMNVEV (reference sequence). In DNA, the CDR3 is TGTGCCAGCAGTTCGGGACCGAACACTGAAGCTTTCTTT. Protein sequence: CASSSGPNTEAFF.

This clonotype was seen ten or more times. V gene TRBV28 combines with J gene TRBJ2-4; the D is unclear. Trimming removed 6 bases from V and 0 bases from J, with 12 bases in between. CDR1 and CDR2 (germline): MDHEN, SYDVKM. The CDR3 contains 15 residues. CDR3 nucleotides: TGTGCCAGCAGCCGACGTTCGGGAGCCAAAAACATTCAGTACTTC. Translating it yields CASSRRSGAKNIQYF.

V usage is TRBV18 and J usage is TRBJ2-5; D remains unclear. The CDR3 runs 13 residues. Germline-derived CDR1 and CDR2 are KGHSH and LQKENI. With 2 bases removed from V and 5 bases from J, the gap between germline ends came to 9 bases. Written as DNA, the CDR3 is TGTGCCAGCTCACCAGGGCGGTCGGAGACCCAGTACTTC. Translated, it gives CASSPGRSETQYF.

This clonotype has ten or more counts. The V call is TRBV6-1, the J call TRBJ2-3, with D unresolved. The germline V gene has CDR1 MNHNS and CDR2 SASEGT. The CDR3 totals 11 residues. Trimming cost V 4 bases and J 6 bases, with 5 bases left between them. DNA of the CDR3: TGTGCCAGCAGTGTGTTGGATACGCAGTATTTT. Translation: CASSVLDTQYF.

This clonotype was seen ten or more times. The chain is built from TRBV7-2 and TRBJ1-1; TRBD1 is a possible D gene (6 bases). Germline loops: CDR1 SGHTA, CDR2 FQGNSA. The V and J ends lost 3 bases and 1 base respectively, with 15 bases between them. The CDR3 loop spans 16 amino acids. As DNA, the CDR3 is TGTGCCAGCAGCTTCCGGGACACTTCGGAGAACACTGAAGCTTTCTTT. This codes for CASSFRDTSENTEAFF.

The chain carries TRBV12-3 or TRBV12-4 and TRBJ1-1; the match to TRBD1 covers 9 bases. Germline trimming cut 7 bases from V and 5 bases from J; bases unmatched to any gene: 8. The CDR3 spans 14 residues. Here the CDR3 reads CASKGTGSWTEAFF. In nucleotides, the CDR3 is TGTGCCAGCAAAGGGACAGGGAGTTGGACTGAAGCTTTCTTT.

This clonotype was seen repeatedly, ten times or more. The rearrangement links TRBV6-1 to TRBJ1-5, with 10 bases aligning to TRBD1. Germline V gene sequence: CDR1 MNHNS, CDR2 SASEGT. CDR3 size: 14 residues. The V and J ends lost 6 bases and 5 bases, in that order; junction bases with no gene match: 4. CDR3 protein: CASSEGQGYQPQHF. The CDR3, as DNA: TGTGCCAGCAGCGAGGGACAGGGGTATCAGCCCCAGCATTTT.

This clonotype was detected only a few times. CDR3 loop: CASSLSWGSEQYF. In DNA form, the CDR3 reads TGTGCCAGCAGCTTAAGCTGGGGCAGCGAGCAGTACTTC. J is TRBJ2-7 and V is TRBV7-9, with D perhaps TRBD1 (5 bases). Germline V CDR1 and CDR2: SEHNR, FQNEAQ (reference sequence). Between the trimmed V and J ends, which lost 2 bases and 6 bases, there was a span of 11 bases. There are 13 residues in the CDR3.

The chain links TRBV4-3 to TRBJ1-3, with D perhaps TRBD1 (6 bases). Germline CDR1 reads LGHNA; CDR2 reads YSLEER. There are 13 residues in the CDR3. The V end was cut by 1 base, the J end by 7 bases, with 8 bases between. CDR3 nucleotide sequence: TGCGCCAGCAGCCAAGTAACAGGGAACACCATATATTTT. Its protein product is CASSQVTGNTIYF.

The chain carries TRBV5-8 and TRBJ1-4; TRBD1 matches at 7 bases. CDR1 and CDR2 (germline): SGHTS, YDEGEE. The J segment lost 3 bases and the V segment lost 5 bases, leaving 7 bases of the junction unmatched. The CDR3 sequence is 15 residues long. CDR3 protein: CASRKGQHSNEKLFF. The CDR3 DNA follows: TGTGCCAGCAGGAAGGGACAGCACTCTAATGAAAAACTGTTTTTT.

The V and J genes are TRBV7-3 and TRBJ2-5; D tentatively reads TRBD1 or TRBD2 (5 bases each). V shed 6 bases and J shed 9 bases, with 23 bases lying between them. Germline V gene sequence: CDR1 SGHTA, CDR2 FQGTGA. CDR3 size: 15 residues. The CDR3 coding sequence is TGTGCCAGCAGAGCTTATATTAAGGGACCATGGGCCCAGTACTTC. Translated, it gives CASRAYIKGPWAQYF.

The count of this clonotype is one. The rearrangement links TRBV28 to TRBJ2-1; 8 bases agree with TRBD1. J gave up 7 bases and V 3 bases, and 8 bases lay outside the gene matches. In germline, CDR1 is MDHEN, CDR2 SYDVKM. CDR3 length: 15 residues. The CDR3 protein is CASSFGPTGENEQFF. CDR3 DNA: TGTGCCAGCAGTTTCGGGCCGACAGGGGAAAATGAGCAGTTCTTC.

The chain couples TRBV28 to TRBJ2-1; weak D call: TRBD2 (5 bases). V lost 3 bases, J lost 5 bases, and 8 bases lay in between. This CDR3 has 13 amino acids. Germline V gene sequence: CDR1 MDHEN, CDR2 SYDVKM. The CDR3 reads CASSLSGNNEQFF. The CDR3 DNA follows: TGTGCCAGCAGTTTGTCGGGGAACAATGAGCAGTTCTTC.

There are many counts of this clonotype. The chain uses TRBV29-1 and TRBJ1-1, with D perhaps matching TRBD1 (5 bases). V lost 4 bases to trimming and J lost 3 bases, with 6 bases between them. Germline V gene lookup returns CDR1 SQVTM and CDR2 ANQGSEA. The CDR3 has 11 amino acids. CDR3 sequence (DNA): TGCAGCGTTGTGGGGGACACTGAAGCTTTCTTT. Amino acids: CSVVGDTEAFF.

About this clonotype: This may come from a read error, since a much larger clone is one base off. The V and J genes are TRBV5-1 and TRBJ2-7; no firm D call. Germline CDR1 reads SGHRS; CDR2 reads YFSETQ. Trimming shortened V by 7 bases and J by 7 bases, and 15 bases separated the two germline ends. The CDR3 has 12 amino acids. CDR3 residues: CASGYTDGEQYF. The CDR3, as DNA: TGCGCCAGCGGTTACACAGACGGAGAGCAGTACTTC.

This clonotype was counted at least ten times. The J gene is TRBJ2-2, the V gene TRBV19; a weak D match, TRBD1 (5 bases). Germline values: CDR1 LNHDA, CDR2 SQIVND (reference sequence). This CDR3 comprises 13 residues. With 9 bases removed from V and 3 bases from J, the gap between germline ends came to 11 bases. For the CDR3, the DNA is TGTGCCAGCTGGACACAAGACACCGGGGAGCTGTTTTTT. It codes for CASWTQDTGELFF. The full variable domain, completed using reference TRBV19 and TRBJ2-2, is DGGITQSPKYLFRKEGQNVTLSCEQNLNHDAMYWYRQDPGQGLRLIYYSQIVNDFQKGDIAEGYSVSREKKESFPLTVTSAQKNPTAFYLCASWTQDTGELFFGEGSRLTVL.

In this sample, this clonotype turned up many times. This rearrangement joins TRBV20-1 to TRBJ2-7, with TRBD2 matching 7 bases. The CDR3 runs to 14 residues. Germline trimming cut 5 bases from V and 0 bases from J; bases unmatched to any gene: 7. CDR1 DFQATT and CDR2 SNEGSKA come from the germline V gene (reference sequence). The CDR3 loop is CSAGRLAASYEQYF. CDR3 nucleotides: TGCAGTGCTGGACGGCTAGCGGCCTCCTACGAGCAGTACTTC.

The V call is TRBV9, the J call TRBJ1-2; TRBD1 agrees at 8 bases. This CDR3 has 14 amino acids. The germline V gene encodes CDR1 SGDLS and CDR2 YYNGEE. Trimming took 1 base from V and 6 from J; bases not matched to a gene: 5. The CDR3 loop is CASSVYGQGDGYTF. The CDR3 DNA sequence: TGTGCCAGCAGCGTATACGGACAGGGAGATGGCTACACCTTC.

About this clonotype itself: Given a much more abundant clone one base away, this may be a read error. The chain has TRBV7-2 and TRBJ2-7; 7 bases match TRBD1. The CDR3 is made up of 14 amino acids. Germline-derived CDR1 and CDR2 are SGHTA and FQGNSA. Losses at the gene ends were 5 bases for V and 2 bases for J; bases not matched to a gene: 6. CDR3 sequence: CASSLTTGPYEQYF. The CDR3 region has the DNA TGTGCCAGCAGCCTGACGACAGGGCCCTACGAGCAGTACTTC.

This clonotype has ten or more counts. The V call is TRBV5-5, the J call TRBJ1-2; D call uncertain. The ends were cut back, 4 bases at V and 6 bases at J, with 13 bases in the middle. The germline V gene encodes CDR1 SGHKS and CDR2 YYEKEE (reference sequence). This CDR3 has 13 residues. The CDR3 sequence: CASSPHGVHGYTF. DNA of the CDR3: TGTGCCAGCAGCCCGCACGGGGTCCATGGCTACACCTTC.

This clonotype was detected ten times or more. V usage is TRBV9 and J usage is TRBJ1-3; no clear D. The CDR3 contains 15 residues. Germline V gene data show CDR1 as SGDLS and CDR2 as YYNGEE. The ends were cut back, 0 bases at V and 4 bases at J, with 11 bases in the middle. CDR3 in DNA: TGTGCCAGCAGCGTAGACCCGGACGGAGGAAACACCATATATTTT. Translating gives CASSVDPDGGNTIYF.

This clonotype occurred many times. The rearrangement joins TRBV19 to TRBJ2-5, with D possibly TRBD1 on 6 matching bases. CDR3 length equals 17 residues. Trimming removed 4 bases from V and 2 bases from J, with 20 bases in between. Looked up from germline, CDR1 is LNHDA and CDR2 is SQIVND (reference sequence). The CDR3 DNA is TGTGCCAGTAGTACCCATAGCCTTGGACAGAGACAAGAGACCCAGTACTTC. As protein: CASSTHSLGQRQETQYF.

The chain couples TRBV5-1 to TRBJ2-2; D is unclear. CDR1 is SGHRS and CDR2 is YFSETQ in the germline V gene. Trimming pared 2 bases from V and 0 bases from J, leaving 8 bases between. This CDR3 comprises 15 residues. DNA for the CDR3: TGCGCCAGCAGCTTCGGCCCAGCGAACACCGGGGAGCTGTTTTTT. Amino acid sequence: CASSFGPANTGELFF.

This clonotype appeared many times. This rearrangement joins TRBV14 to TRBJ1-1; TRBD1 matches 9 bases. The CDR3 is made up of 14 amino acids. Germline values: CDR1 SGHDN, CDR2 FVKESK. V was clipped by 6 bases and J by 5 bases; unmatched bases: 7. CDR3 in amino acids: CASSRQGVGTEAFF. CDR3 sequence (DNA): TGTGCCAGCAGTCGACAGGGGGTTGGGACTGAAGCTTTCTTT.